These T cell receptor beta chains were read from a single sample in a study of regulatory T cells. Libraries were prepared by immunoSEQ multiplex PCR; TCRdb keeps only in-frame clonotypes and omits some of them. The sample holds 30,000 to 40,000 clones, roughly 90% seen once. Sequenced material: conventional CD4+ T cells sorted from blood. The source is a young adult with CD3G deficiency. Each CDR3 is given with its conserved first and last residue. The D gene is left open where the match is weak. The size entry is marked missing in some rows and otherwise reads once, few, many or a size class.

V	size	D	J	CDR3	DNA
TRBV12-5	.	.	TRBJ2-1	CASGPGTLPNEQFF	TGTGCTAGTGGCCCAGGGACCTTACCCAATGAGCAGTTCTTC
TRBV28	.	TRBD2	TRBJ2-7	CASMGTSGSGLHEQYF	TGTGCCAGCATGGGGACTAGCGGGAGTGGCCTCCACGAGCAGTACTTC
TRBV6-1	once	.	TRBJ2-3	CASSEGMNTQYF	TGTGCCAGCAGTGAAGGGATGAATACGCAGTATTTT
TRBV5-1	.	.	TRBJ2-5	CASSADWREEQYF	TGCGCCAGCAGCGCCGACTGGAGGGAAGAGCAGTACTTC
TRBV5-1	.	.	TRBJ2-7	CASSWNPVSDEQYF	TGCGCCAGCAGCTGGAACCCGGTAAGCGACGAGCAGTACTTC
TRBV30	.	TRBD1	TRBJ2-1	CAWSADPRQGRLFF	TGTGCCTGGAGTGCCGACCCGAGACAGGGCAGGCTGTTCTTC
TRBV5-1	.	.	TRBJ2-1	CASSLVMGTTSNEQFF	TGCGCCAGCAGCTTGGTCATGGGGACAACCTCCAATGAGCAGTTCTTC
TRBV5-1	.	.	TRBJ2-1	CASSAGTTSYNEQFF	TGCGCCAGCAGCGCTGGGACGACTTCCTACAATGAGCAGTTCTTC
TRBV5-1	.	.	TRBJ2-2	CASRPPAPANTGELFF	TGCGCCAGCAGGCCACCGGCCCCGGCGAACACCGGGGAGCTGTTTTTT
TRBV7-8	once	.	TRBJ2-2	CASSLGRLRNTGELFF	TGTGCCAGCAGCTTAGGGAGACTCAGGAACACCGGGGAGCTGTTTTTT
TRBV30	.	.	TRBJ1-1	CAWSRQPPNTEAFF	TGTGCCTGGAGTAGACAGCCACCGAACACTGAAGCTTTCTTT
TRBV6-1	.	.	TRBJ1-1	CASTLDPNTEAFF	TGTGCCAGCACCTTGGACCCGAACACTGAAGCTTTCTTT
TRBV5-1	.	TRBD2	TRBJ2-1	CASSLGLAEGYGQFF	TGCGCCAGCAGCCTAGGACTAGCGGAGGGGTATGGGCAGTTCTTC
TRBV6-1	.	TRBD2	TRBJ2-3	CASQASGTDTQYF	TGTGCCAGCCAGGCTAGCGGAACAGATACGCAGTATTTT
TRBV7-9	.	TRBD1	TRBJ2-7	CASSSRQGPYEQYF	TGTGCCAGCAGCTCAAGACAGGGGCCCTACGAGCAGTACTTC
TRBV19	once	TRBD2	TRBJ2-2	CASSIYWTSYTGELFF	TGTGCCAGTAGTATTTACTGGACTAGCTACACCGGGGAGCTGTTTTTT
TRBV29-1	.	.	TRBJ2-1	CSVEARYRSSYNEQFF	TGCAGCGTTGAAGCTCGGTACCGGAGCTCCTACAATGAGCAGTTCTTC
TRBV7-2	.	.	TRBJ2-7	CASSLGGLQSYEQYF	TGTGCCAGCAGCTTGGGGGGACTCCAATCCTACGAGCAGTACTTC
TRBV10-3	.	TRBD2	TRBJ2-7	CATGGFVYEQYF	TGTGCCACCGGGGGGTTCGTCTACGAGCAGTACTTC
TRBV23-1	once	TRBD1	TRBJ2-7	CASSHSATTLRDRSYEQYF	TGCGCCAGCAGTCATTCTGCCACAACTCTCCGGGACAGATCCTACGAGCAGTACTTC
TRBV5-1	once	.	TRBJ1-1	CASSYGQKNTEAFF	TGCGCCAGCAGCTATGGACAGAAGAACACTGAAGCTTTCTTT
TRBV5-1	.	.	TRBJ1-2	CASSPHTGSYGYTF	TGCGCCAGCAGCCCGCATACAGGGAGCTATGGCTACACCTTC
TRBV19	.	.	TRBJ1-2	CASSNRDVGGYTF	TGTGCCAGTAGTAACAGGGACGTTGGTGGCTACACCTTC
TRBV10-3	once	.	TRBJ2-2	CAISGGNPGELFF	TGTGCCATCAGTGGCGGCAATCCCGGGGAGCTGTTTTTT
TRBV5-1	.	.	TRBJ1-1	CASSLLGAGTEAFF	TGCGCCAGCAGCTTGTTGGGGGCGGGAACTGAAGCTTTCTTT
TRBV6-6	.	TRBD1	TRBJ1-5	CASSYLGQGGQPQHF	TGTGCCAGCAGTTACCTGGGACAGGGAGGACAGCCCCAGCATTTT
TRBV28	.	TRBD1	TRBJ2-7	CASSFRQGLEQYF	TGTGCCAGCAGTTTTCGACAGGGGCTCGAGCAGTACTTC
TRBV7-9	.	TRBD1	TRBJ1-2	CASSQTGQGGYTF	TGTGCCAGCAGCCAGACGGGACAGGGAGGCTACACCTTC
TRBV11-2	.	.	TRBJ2-7	CASSPGWTSGEQYF	TGTGCCAGCAGCCCCGGGTGGACGTCTGGCGAGCAGTACTTC
TRBV7-9	few	.	TRBJ1-1	CASSPVGEGAFF	TGTGCCAGCAGCCCGGTGGGGGAGGGAGCTTTCTTT
TRBV19	.	TRBD1	TRBJ1-2	CASSMGQGADGYGYTF	TGTGCCAGTAGTATGGGACAGGGGGCAGATGGCTATGGCTACACCTTC
TRBV5-1	.	.	TRBJ1-6	CASSVDTNSPLHF	TGCGCCAGCAGCGTGGACACCAATTCACCCCTCCACTTT
TRBV7-8	.	.	TRBJ1-1	CASSFDRHSEAFF	TGTGCCAGCAGCTTCGACCGGCACTCTGAAGCTTTCTTT
TRBV11-2	.	.	TRBJ2-7	CASGSAGPRPYEQYF	TGTGCCAGCGGATCCGCGGGTCCGAGGCCCTACGAGCAGTACTTC
TRBV30	.	.	TRBJ1-2	CAWNRGGHGYTF	TGTGCCTGGAATCGGGGGGGCCATGGCTACACCTTC